This is a list of T cell receptor beta chains from one sample in a study of graft-versus-host responses after intestinal transplantation. Clones were sequenced by immunoSEQ multiplex PCR, and TCRdb holds only the in-frame ones, with some missing. Here the sample spans approximately 63,000 clones, almost 95% being singletons. Their cognate antigens are unknown. Sequenced here: unstimulated CD4+ T cells sorted from spleen or lymph node cells, sampled before transplant. The source is a human donor who was the organ donor for an intestinal transplant. Each CDR3 is given with its conserved first and last residue. The order of the fields is D gene, J gene, clone size, V gene, CDR3 protein, CDR3 DNA. The D gene is left open where the match is weak. Clone size is given for some rows only: seen once, a few or many times, or a class if the clone is expanded.

D gene: TRBD2; J gene: TRBJ2-7; clone size: -; V gene: TRBV6-6; CDR3 protein: CASSSGTSGDYEQYF; CDR3 DNA: TGTGCCAGCAGTTCCGGGACTAGCGGGGACTACGAGCAGTACTTC
D gene: TRBD2; J gene: TRBJ2-5; clone size: -; V gene: TRBV7-6; CDR3 protein: CASSDSGGAWETQYF; CDR3 DNA: TGTGCCAGCAGCGACAGCGGGGGGGCTTGGGAGACCCAGTACTTC
D gene: TRBD2; J gene: TRBJ2-5; clone size: -; V gene: TRBV6-1; CDR3 protein: CASSESSGGARETQYF; CDR3 DNA: TGTGCCAGCAGTGAATCTAGCGGGGGGGCGCGAGAGACCCAGTACTTC
D gene: TRBD2; J gene: TRBJ2-1; clone size: -; V gene: TRBV9; CDR3 protein: CASSAVATSGGSYNEQFF; CDR3 DNA: TGTGCCAGCAGCGCTGTAGCCACTAGCGGGGGATCCTACAATGAGCAGTTCTTC
D gene: -; J gene: TRBJ1-4; clone size: -; V gene: TRBV19; CDR3 protein: CASKYTGRNEKLFF; CDR3 DNA: TGTGCCAGTAAATATACAGGGAGGAATGAAAAACTGTTTTTT
D gene: TRBD1; J gene: TRBJ1-3; clone size: -; V gene: TRBV19; CDR3 protein: CASTTGDSSGNTIYF; CDR3 DNA: TGTGCCAGTACGACGGGGGACAGCTCTGGAAACACCATATATTTT
D gene: -; J gene: TRBJ2-4; clone size: once; V gene: TRBV19; CDR3 protein: CASILGAGPEGNIQYF; CDR3 DNA: TGTGCCAGTATCCTTGGAGCGGGCCCAGAGGGAAACATTCAGTACTTC
D gene: -; J gene: TRBJ2-1; clone size: -; V gene: TRBV2; CDR3 protein: CASKVRGSYNEQFF; CDR3 DNA: TGTGCCAGCAAGGTCCGAGGGTCCTACAATGAGCAGTTCTTC
D gene: -; J gene: TRBJ2-3; clone size: -; V gene: TRBV5-4; CDR3 protein: CASSFLTSEATQYF; CDR3 DNA: TGTGCCAGCAGCTTCTTGACTTCTGAGGCTACGCAGTATTTT
D gene: TRBD1; J gene: TRBJ2-5; clone size: -; V gene: TRBV2; CDR3 protein: CASSEALGQNQETQYF; CDR3 DNA: TGTGCCAGCAGTGAAGCGCTGGGACAGAACCAAGAGACCCAGTACTTC
D gene: -; J gene: TRBJ2-2; clone size: -; V gene: TRBV7-6; CDR3 protein: CASSLFALNTGELFF; CDR3 DNA: TGTGCCAGCAGCTTATTCGCGTTGAACACCGGGGAGCTGTTTTTT
D gene: -; J gene: TRBJ2-3; clone size: -; V gene: TRBV5-6; CDR3 protein: CASSLGPAGDTQYF; CDR3 DNA: TGTGCCAGCAGCTTGGGTCCTGCGGGGGATACGCAGTATTTT
D gene: -; J gene: TRBJ2-3; clone size: -; V gene: TRBV7-3; CDR3 protein: CASSLGGALTDTQYF; CDR3 DNA: TGTGCCAGCAGCTTAGGCGGGGCCCTCACAGATACGCAGTATTTT
D gene: -; J gene: TRBJ1-2; clone size: once; V gene: TRBV5-1; CDR3 protein: CASSLYPDTNYGYTF; CDR3 DNA: TGCGCCAGCAGCTTGTATCCGGATACTAACTATGGCTACACCTTC
D gene: TRBD2; J gene: TRBJ2-1; clone size: -; V gene: TRBV6-1; CDR3 protein: CASARTSGGAYEQFF; CDR3 DNA: TGTGCCAGCGCAAGGACTAGCGGGGGGGCCTATGAGCAGTTCTTC
D gene: TRBD1; J gene: TRBJ1-2; clone size: -; V gene: TRBV2; CDR3 protein: CASSEDRGDGYTF; CDR3 DNA: TGTGCCAGCAGTGAAGACAGGGGGGATGGCTACACCTTC
D gene: TRBD1; J gene: TRBJ1-1; clone size: -; V gene: TRBV25-1; CDR3 protein: CASSPTGEIEAFF; CDR3 DNA: TGTGCCAGCAGTCCGACAGGGGAGATCGAAGCTTTCTTT
D gene: -; J gene: TRBJ2-5; clone size: -; V gene: TRBV5-1; CDR3 protein: CASSFRETQYF; CDR3 DNA: TGCGCCAGCAGCTTCCGGGAGACCCAGTACTTC